This is a list of T cell receptor beta chains from one sample in a study of blood T cells in healthy people across ages. One entry per CDR3 protein, called by TCRdb with MiXCR from the 5' RACE reads. The sample has over 950,000 distinct CDR3 sequences, approximately 38% seen once. Sequencing was carried out using blood. Receptors originate from a man younger than 35 in good health. The CDR3 runs from the conserved cysteine through the conserved F or W. D genes are given only for firm matches. Clone size is not always given. Where it is, it says once, few, many or a class for expanded clones.

TRBJ2-1 | . | TRBV5-1 | few | CASSFNPLGEQFF | TGCGCCAGCAGCTTTAACCCCCTAGGTGAGCAGTTCTTC
TRBJ2-3 | . | TRBV10-3 | . | CAISRERLDTQYF | TGTGCCATCAGTCGTGAACGCCTCGATACGCAGTATTTT
TRBJ2-3 | TRBD2 | TRBV7-2 | few | CASTIAGEDTQYF | TGTGCCAGCACCATAGCGGGGGAAGATACGCAGTATTTT
TRBJ1-4 | TRBD1 | TRBV15 | . | CAASRDGTENEKLFF | TGTGCCGCCAGCAGAGACGGGACAGAAAATGAAAAACTGTTTTTT
TRBJ2-1 | . | TRBV20-1 | few | CSAPGSSYNEQFF | TGCAGTGCTCCCGGGTCCTCCTACAATGAGCAGTTCTTC
TRBJ2-1 | TRBD2 | TRBV7-3 | . | CASSPGTSGTHEQFF | TGTGCCAGCAGCCCCGGGACTAGTGGTACTCATGAGCAGTTCTTC
TRBJ2-1 | . | TRBV29-1 | many | CSVLGDGTANEQFF | TGCAGCGTTCTAGGGGACGGGACCGCTAATGAGCAGTTCTTC
TRBJ1-3 | . | TRBV7-9 | . | CASTLRRGSGNTIYF | TGTGCCAGCACCCTCCGGCGGGGCTCTGGAAACACCATATATTTT
TRBJ1-5 | . | TRBV24-1 | . | CATVLGPNMGNQPQHF | TGTGCCACCGTCCTAGGGCCCAACATGGGGAATCAGCCCCAGCATTTT
TRBJ2-6 | . | TRBV4-3 | . | CASSRDGQHGFSGANVLTF | TGCGCCAGCAGCCGCGATGGACAGCACGGTTTCTCTGGGGCCAACGTCCTGACTTTC
TRBJ2-4 | . | TRBV20-1 | . | CSARDLQDADIQYF | TGCAGTGCTAGAGATCTTCAGGACGCGGACATTCAGTACTTC
TRBJ2-7 | TRBD1 | TRBV7-2 | many | CASSSSGTANEQYF | TGTGCCAGCAGCTCGTCCGGGACAGCCAACGAGCAGTACTTC
TRBJ1-2 | TRBD1 | TRBV12-3/TRBV12-4 | . | CASSPWGTGGGGGYTF | TGTGCCAGCAGTCCATGGGGGACAGGGGGAGGGGGTGGCTACACCTTC
TRBJ2-3 | . | TRBV20-1 | many | CSASLGGPKDTQYF | TGCAGTGCTAGTCTTGGGGGGCCGAAAGATACGCAGTATTTT
TRBJ2-1 | . | TRBV6-1 | few | CASSEVRGGDEQFF | TGTGCCAGCAGTGAAGTTCGCGGGGGCGATGAGCAGTTCTTC
TRBJ1-2 | . | TRBV6-2/TRBV6-3 | few | CASSYPQTGADNYGYTF | TGTGCCAGCAGTTACCCTCAGACAGGAGCGGATAACTATGGCTACACCTTC
TRBJ1-2 | . | TRBV7-2 | . | CASSLEPANYGYTF | TGTGCCAGCAGCTTAGAACCGGCTAACTATGGCTACACCTTC
TRBJ1-4 | . | TRBV5-1 | once | CASSPTGQSSEKLFF | TGCGCCAGCAGCCCTACGGGACAAAGCTCGGAAAAACTGTTTTTT
TRBJ2-1 | . | TRBV29-1 | few | CSVVQASYNEQFF | TGCAGCGTTGTACAGGCATCCTACAATGAGCAGTTCTTC
TRBJ2-1 | TRBD2 | TRBV7-2 | few | CASSPQASGYNEQFF | TGTGCCAGCAGCCCCCAAGCTAGCGGGTACAATGAGCAGTTCTTC
TRBJ2-7 | . | TRBV12-3/TRBV12-4 | . | CASSNGILPEQYF | TGTGCCAGCAGCAATGGCATCTTACCCGAGCAGTACTTC
TRBJ1-1 | . | TRBV3-1 | . | CAGSHRTENTEAFF | TGTGCCGGCAGCCACCGGACAGAGAACACTGAAGCTTTCTTT
TRBJ1-1 | . | TRBV4-3 | . | CASSQELQSHTEAFF | TGCGCCAGCAGCCAAGAGTTGCAAAGCCACACTGAAGCTTTCTTT
TRBJ2-7 | TRBD1 | TRBV7-2 | . | CASSLGRGTGVFQYEQYF | TGTGCCAGCAGCTTAGGGCGCGGGACAGGGGTTTTTCAATACGAGCAGTACTTC
TRBJ2-3 | . | TRBV5-4 | . | CASSAKTEWVQYF | TGTGCCAGCAGCGCGAAGACAGAATGGGTGCAGTATTTT
TRBJ2-5 | TRBD1 | TRBV20-1 | . | CSAPETGEETQYF | TGCAGTGCTCCTGAGACAGGGGAAGAGACCCAGTACTTC
TRBJ2-3 | TRBD2 | TRBV20-1 | . | CSARGNKRGNTDTQYF | TGCAGTGCTAGGGGGAATAAGCGGGGTAACACAGATACGCAGTATTTT
TRBJ2-7 | . | TRBV27 | . | CASSLIGGTASYEQYF | TGTGCCAGCAGTTTAATAGGGGGGACAGCCTCCTACGAGCAGTACTTC
TRBJ2-5 | TRBD2 | TRBV20-1 | . | CSADKRGVQRTQYF | TGCAGTGCTGATAAGCGGGGGGTACAGCGGACCCAGTACTTC
TRBJ1-1 | . | TRBV9 | . | CACSPRGWNTEAFF | TGTGCCTGCAGCCCCCGGGGATGGAACACTGAAGCTTTCTTT
TRBJ2-3 | . | TRBV5-1 | . | CASSRRVLGSTDTQYF | TGCGCCAGCAGCCGACGTGTCTTGGGGAGCACAGATACGCAGTATTTT
TRBJ1-4 | . | TRBV7-8 | . | CASSFVLPGMGEKLFF | TGTGCCAGCAGCTTCGTGCTCCCGGGAATGGGTGAAAAACTGTTTTTT
TRBJ2-3 | TRBD2 | TRBV5-1 | . | CASSSRLAYTDTQYF | TGCGCCAGCAGCTCCCGACTAGCGTACACAGATACGCAGTATTTT
TRBJ2-3 | TRBD2 | TRBV6-7 | few | CASSPTSGGDLRYF | TGTGCCAGCAGCCCGACTAGCGGGGGCGACCTCAGGTATTTT
TRBJ1-1 | . | TRBV29-1 | . | CSAGTAELTNTEAFF | TGCAGCGCCGGAACGGCAGAGCTAACGAACACTGAAGCTTTCTTT
TRBJ2-5 | . | TRBV7-2 | few | CASSLVSRGSQETQYF | TGTGCCAGCAGCTTAGTTAGCAGGGGTTCCCAAGAGACCCAGTACTTC
TRBJ2-3 | . | TRBV29-1 | many | CSAEGRLGSDTQYF | TGCAGCGCCGAAGGGCGGTTAGGGTCAGATACGCAGTATTTT
TRBJ2-5 | . | TRBV3-1 | few | CASSQDPSGPGQYF | TGTGCCAGCAGCCAAGACCCCTCGGGTCCAGGGCAGTACTTC
TRBJ1-5 | . | TRBV10-3 | . | CAISDGTSVETQHF | TGTGCCATCAGTGACGGGACTAGCGTAGAGACCCAGCATTTT
TRBJ2-1 | . | TRBV7-3 | . | CASSLESGFEQFF | TGTGCCAGCAGCTTAGAATCGGGATTTGAGCAGTTCTTC
TRBJ1-2 | . | TRBV4-2 | few | CASSQEIILAANYGYTF | TGTGCCAGCAGCCAAGAGATAATATTGGCGGCGAACTATGGCTACACCTTC
TRBJ2-7 | . | TRBV4-3 | . | CASSRQRLSSYNEQYF | TGCGCCAGCAGCCGTCAGCGGTTGAGCTCCTACAATGAGCAGTACTTC
TRBJ1-1 | . | TRBV2 | . | CASSEVRGTTEAFF | TGTGCCAGCAGTGAGGTCCGAGGGACCACTGAAGCTTTCTTT
TRBJ1-6 | . | TRBV12-3/TRBV12-4 | once | CASSLDSPRNSPLHF | TGTGCCAGCAGTTTGGACAGCCCGCGAAATTCACCCCTCCACTTT
TRBJ1-4 | . | TRBV21-1 | few | CASSNLRRGSTNEKLFF | TGTGCCAGCAGCAATTTAAGGAGAGGCTCCACTAATGAAAAACTGTTTTTT
TRBJ1-2 | . | TRBV3-1 | few | CASSQEREGYGYTF | TGTGCCAGCAGCCAAGAAAGGGAGGGCTATGGCTACACCTTC
TRBJ1-2 | . | TRBV6-5 | few | CASSARAGRAYGYTF | TGTGCCAGCAGTGCCCGGGCAGGCAGGGCCTATGGCTACACCTTC
TRBJ1-5 | . | TRBV4-1 | few | CASSNQGSQPQHF | TGCGCCAGCAGCAATCAGGGTTCTCAGCCCCAGCATTTT
TRBJ2-3 | . | TRBV7-2 | . | CASHRPSTDTQYF | TGTGCCAGCCACCGCCCTAGCACAGATACGCAGTATTTT
TRBJ1-5 | . | TRBV30 | . | CAWSPRGFDSNQPQHF | TGTGCCTGGAGCCCACGGGGCTTCGATAGCAATCAGCCCCAGCATTTT
TRBJ1-6 | . | TRBV27 | . | CASSRGLRNSPLHF | TGTGCCAGCAGTCGGGGACTGAGAAATTCACCCCTCCACTTT
TRBJ2-5 | TRBD1 | TRBV20-1 | . | CSAGGQGAWETQYF | TGCAGTGCTGGAGGACAGGGGGCTTGGGAGACCCAGTACTTC
TRBJ1-2 | . | TRBV9 | . | CASSVKTDPRGYTF | TGTGCCAGCAGCGTAAAGACAGATCCTCGCGGCTACACCTTC